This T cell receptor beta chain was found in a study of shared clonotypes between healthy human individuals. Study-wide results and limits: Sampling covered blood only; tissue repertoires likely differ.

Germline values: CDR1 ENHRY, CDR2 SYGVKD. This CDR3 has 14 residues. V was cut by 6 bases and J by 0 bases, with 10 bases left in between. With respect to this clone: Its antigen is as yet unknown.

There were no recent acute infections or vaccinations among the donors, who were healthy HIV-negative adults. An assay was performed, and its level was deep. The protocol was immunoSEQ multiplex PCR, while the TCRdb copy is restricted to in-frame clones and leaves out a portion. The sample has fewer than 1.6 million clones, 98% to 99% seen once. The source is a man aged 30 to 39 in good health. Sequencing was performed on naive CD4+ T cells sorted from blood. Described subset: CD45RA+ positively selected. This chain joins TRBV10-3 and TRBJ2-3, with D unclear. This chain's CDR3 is CAIRAVASTDTQYF. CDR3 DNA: TGTGCCATCAGGGCGGTCGCTAGCACAGATACGCAGTATTTT.